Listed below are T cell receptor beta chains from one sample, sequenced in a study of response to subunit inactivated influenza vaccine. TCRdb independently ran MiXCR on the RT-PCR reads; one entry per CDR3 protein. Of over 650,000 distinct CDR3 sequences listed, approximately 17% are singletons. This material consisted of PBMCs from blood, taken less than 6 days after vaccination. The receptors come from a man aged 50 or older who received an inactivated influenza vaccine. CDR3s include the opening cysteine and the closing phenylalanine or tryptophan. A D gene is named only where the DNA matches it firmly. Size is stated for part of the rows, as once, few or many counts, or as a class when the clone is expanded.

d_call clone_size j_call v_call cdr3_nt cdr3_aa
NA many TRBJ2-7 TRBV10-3 TGTGCCACAGAGGGACAAACCTACGAGCAGTACTTC CATEGQTYEQYF
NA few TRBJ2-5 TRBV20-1 TGCAGTGCTAGAGACCCGGACAGTTCTGACTTC CSARDPDSSDF
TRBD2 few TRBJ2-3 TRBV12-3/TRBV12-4 TGTGCCAGCAGTTCCCAGGTGCGGGAGAGAAGCTATTTT CASSSQVRERSYF
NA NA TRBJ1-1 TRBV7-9 TGTGCCAGCAGCTTCTGGGGACGGGAAGCTTTCTTT CASSFWGREAFF
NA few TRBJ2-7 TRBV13 TGTGCCAGCAGCCCCCCCTCTCTGCACGAGCAGTACTTC CASSPPSLHEQYF
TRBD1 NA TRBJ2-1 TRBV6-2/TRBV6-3 TGTGCCAGCAGTGGGACAGGTGATGAGCAGTTCTTC CASSGTGDEQFF
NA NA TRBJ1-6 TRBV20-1 TGCAGTGCTGTAACGACGGGGGACGGGAATTCACCCCTCCACTTT CSAVTTGDGNSPLHF
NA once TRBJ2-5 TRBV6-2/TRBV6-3 TGTGCCAGCAGCCCCGCTCTAGCACAAGAGACCCAGTACTTC CASSPALAQETQYF
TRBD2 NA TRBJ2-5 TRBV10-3 TGTGCCATCAGTGATATACAGCGGGGATCCCAAGAGACCCAGTACTTC CAISDIQRGSQETQYF
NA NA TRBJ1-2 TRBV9 TGTGCCAGCAGCCCCGAGGTGGGCAGGGAGTTTGGCTACACCTTC CASSPEVGREFGYTF
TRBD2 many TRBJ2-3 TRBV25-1 TGTGCCAGCACCGGAGCGGGGCATACGCAGTATTTT CASTGAGHTQYF
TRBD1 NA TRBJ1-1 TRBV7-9 TGTGCCGGTCGGGGACAGATGAACACTGAAGCTTTCTTT CAGRGQMNTEAFF
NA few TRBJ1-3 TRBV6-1 TGTGCCAGCAGAGAGAGATTCTCTGGAAACACCATATATTTT CASRERFSGNTIYF
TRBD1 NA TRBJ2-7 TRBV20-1 TGCAGTGCACCGACAGGGGGAGCCTACGAGCAGTACTTC CSAPTGGAYEQYF